A single sample gave rise to the 30 T cell receptor beta chains below, sequenced in a study of blood T cell repertoires in COVID-19. Generated by immunoSEQ multiplex PCR, the TCRdb table keeps only in-frame clones and is missing some. The sample consists of over 200,000 clones, about four fifths of them appearing once. The sample comprised peripheral blood. The receptors were gathered from a middle-aged woman with active or convalescent COVID-19.

V gene TRBV29-1 combines with J gene TRBJ2-5; D may be TRBD1 (6 bases). Germline loops: CDR1 SQVTM, CDR2 ANQGSEA. V was cut by 4 bases and J by 6 bases, with 9 bases left in between. This CDR3 is built from 11 residues. CDR3 in amino acids: CSVGQEKTQYF. In nucleotides, the CDR3 is TGCAGCGTTGGACAGGAGAAGACCCAGTACTTC.

The chain carries TRBV2 and TRBJ1-2; 7 positions match TRBD1. Germline loops: CDR1 SNHLY, CDR2 FYNNEI. This CDR3 comprises 14 residues. The V segment lost 1 base and the J segment 11 bases; nucleotides outside the gene matches: 10. CDR3 sequence reads: CASSEERQGGFYTF. In DNA form, the CDR3 reads TGTGCCAGCAGTGAAGAGAGACAGGGAGGCTTTTACACCTTC.

This clone was found once. J is TRBJ1-2 and V is TRBV4-3; 8 bases agree with TRBD1. This CDR3 region has 14 residues. Germline V gene sequence: CDR1 LGHNA, CDR2 YSLEER. V shed 3 bases, J shed 1 base, and the junction held 1 base outside the gene matches. CDR3 region: CASSQTGDNYGYTF. CDR3 bases: TGCGCCAGCAGCCAGACAGGGGATAACTATGGCTACACCTTC.

The chain employs TRBV11-1 and TRBJ1-2; 7 bases are a match to TRBD1. Germline-derived CDR1 and CDR2 are SGHAT and FQDESV (reference sequence). The CDR3 is made up of 13 amino acids. Unmatched junction bases numbered 5, after V lost 4 bases and J lost 6 bases. As DNA, the CDR3 is TGTGCCAGCAGCTCGCCAACAGGGGATGGCTACACCTTC. Translation: CASSSPTGDGYTF.

In this sample, this clone turned up once. The rearrangement uses TRBV19 and TRBJ1-6, with D uncertain. Germline V gene data show CDR1 as LNHDA and CDR2 as SQIVND (reference sequence). CDR3 length equals 15 residues. Trimming shortened V by 5 bases and J by 0 bases, and 8 bases separated the two germline ends. The CDR3 DNA reads as TGTGCCAGTAGTCCCCCCCACTCCTATAATTCACCCCTCCACTTT. Protein product: CASSPPHSYNSPLHF.

V is TRBV2 and J is TRBJ2-4, with 7 bases fitting TRBD2. This CDR3 region has 14 residues. Looked up from germline, CDR1 is SNHLY and CDR2 is FYNNEI. V dropped 5 bases and J dropped 3; count of bases not matched to a gene: 4. DNA of the CDR3: TGTGCCAGCAGTAGGACTAGGGACAAAAACATTCAGTACTTC. Residues: CASSRTRDKNIQYF.

Only one count was recorded for this clone. The CDR3 region has the DNA TGTGCCAGCAGTCCCCGTGGGGTGGCCCTCCAGGGTTCACCCCTCCACTTT. It encodes CASSPRGVALQGSPLHF. This chain uses TRBV27 with TRBJ1-6; D may be TRBD1 (5 bases). The CDR3 is 17 residues long. Germline V gene lookup returns CDR1 MNHEY and CDR2 SMNVEV (reference sequence). Trimming stripped 5 bases from V and 9 bases from J, with 23 bases between.

The chain joins TRBV5-5 to TRBJ1-5; D remains unclear. Trimming removed 4 bases at V and 3 bases at J, with 14 bases between. Germline loops: CDR1 SGHKS, CDR2 YYEKEE (reference sequence). There are 15 residues in the CDR3. CDR3 in DNA: TGTGCCAGCAGCCACGAACCGGGAGACAATCAGCCCCAGCATTTT. Translating it yields CASSHEPGDNQPQHF.

This clone was counted only a few times. V and J are TRBV6-6 and TRBJ2-2; D gene uncertain. The CDR3 consists of 14 residues. The V end lost 3 bases, the J end lost 5 bases, and 10 bases lay between the germline ends. Germline values: CDR1 MNHNY, CDR2 SVGAGI (reference sequence). CDR3 sequence: CASSYTSGTGELFF. The CDR3 nucleotides read TGTGCCAGCAGTTATACGTCCGGGACCGGGGAGCTGTTTTTT.

This clone was found a few times. The chain uses TRBV20-1 and TRBJ2-7; unclear D gene. Germline V gene data show CDR1 as DFQATT and CDR2 as SNEGSKA (reference sequence). V was clipped by 6 bases and J by 3 bases, with 9 bases between them. There are 11 residues in the CDR3. For the CDR3, the DNA is TGCAGTGCCTTAGCCTACTACGAGCAGTACTTC. Residues: CSALAYYEQYF.

The chain uses TRBV9 and TRBJ1-2, with D possibly matching TRBD1 (5 bases). Germline lookup yields CDR1 SGDLS and CDR2 YYNGEE. Trimming took 0 bases from V and 8 from J, leaving 11 bases between them. CDR3 length: 13 amino acids. DNA of the CDR3: TGTGCCAGCAGCGTAGACAGGAGCCGGGGCTACACCTTC. Translated, it gives CASSVDRSRGYTF.

CDR3 loop: CASSKCGQGLAKNIQYF. The CDR3 coding sequence is TGTGCCAGCAGCAAATGTGGACAGGGCTTGGCCAAAAACATTCAGTACTTC. V is TRBV21-1 and J is TRBJ2-4; TRBD1 was called by the table and not checked on the DNA. TRBV21-1 counts as a pseudogene. The CDR3 sequence is 17 residues long.

Only one count was recorded for this clone. The chain combines TRBV6-5 with TRBJ2-2, with 9 bases aligning to TRBD1. V lost 6 bases to trimming and J lost 2 bases; unmatched junction nucleotides: 4. Germline V gives CDR1 MNHEY, CDR2 SVGAGI. The CDR3 extends over 15 amino acids. CDR3 nucleotides: TGTGCCAGCAGATGGGACAGGGCAAACACCGGGGAGCTGTTTTTT. The encoded protein is CASRWDRANTGELFF.

The chain has TRBV5-1 and TRBJ1-1; possibly TRBD1 for D (5 bases). The CDR3 extends over 12 amino acids. Germline-derived CDR1 and CDR2 are SGHRS and YFSETQ. The germline V and J ends were trimmed by 5 bases and 4 bases, with 9 bases remaining between them. The CDR3 coding sequence is TGCGCCAGCAGTTCGGGGGGCACTGAAGCTTTCTTT. Protein sequence: CASSSGGTEAFF.

The CDR3 bases are TGTGCCGCACCGGCGGAGGCCTCCTCCGGAAACACCATATATTTT. Its translation is CAAPAEASSGNTIYF. The chain recombines TRBV6-5 with TRBJ1-3; D ambiguous. Trimming stripped 11 bases from V and 4 bases from J, with 21 bases between. The V gene's germline CDR1 is MNHEY and CDR2 SVGAGI. This CDR3 has 15 amino acids.

The chain links TRBV5-1 to TRBJ2-7, with D tentatively TRBD1 (6 bases). The V gene lost 4 bases and the J gene lost 2 bases, with 13 bases spanning the gap. This CDR3 has 14 amino acids. Germline values: CDR1 SGHRS, CDR2 YFSETQ. The CDR3 nucleotides read TGCGCCAGCAGCCCGGGACATAATACCTACGAGCAGTACTTC. Amino acids: CASSPGHNTYEQYF. Together with reference TRBV5-1 and TRBJ2-7, the CDR3 gives the full variable domain: KAGVTQTPRYLIKTRGQQVTLSCSPISGHRSVSWYQQTPGQGLQFLFEYFSETQRNKGNFPGRFSGRQFSNSRSEMNVSTLELGDSALYLCASSPGHNTYEQYFGPGTRLTVT.

The genes are TRBV7-9 and TRBJ1-4; perhaps TRBD1 as D (6 bases). The ends were cut back, 5 bases at V and 7 bases at J, with 17 bases in the middle. Germline V gene lookup returns CDR1 SEHNR and CDR2 FQNEAQ (reference sequence). The CDR3 extends over 15 amino acids. The CDR3, as DNA: TGTGCCAGCAGCAAAAGGGGGAATGTCGCTGAAAAACTGTTTTTT. It encodes CASSKRGNVAEKLFF.

The rearrangement uses TRBV9 and TRBJ1-1; D not resolved. Germline-derived CDR1 and CDR2 are SGDLS and YYNGEE. There are 14 residues in the CDR3. V gave up 2 bases and J gave up 5 bases, with 13 bases separating them. CDR3 amino acids: CASSVKGGWTEAFF. The CDR3 DNA reads as TGTGCCAGCAGCGTTAAGGGAGGGTGGACTGAAGCTTTCTTT.

This chain connects TRBV30 to TRBJ2-3; maybe TRBD2 (6 bases). V lost 4 bases, J lost 6 bases, and 11 bases lay in between. The CDR3 has 12 residues. Germline V gives CDR1 GTSNPN, CDR2 SVGIG (reference sequence). CDR3 loop: CAWTGGPDTQYF. The CDR3 nucleotides read TGTGCCTGGACCGGGGGACCTGATACGCAGTATTTT. Using reference TRBV30 and TRBJ2-3 for the parts outside the CDR3, the full variable domain is SQTIHQWPATLVQPVGSPLSLECTVEGTSNPNLYWYRQAAGRGLQLLFYSVGIGQISSEVPQNLSASRPQDRQFILSSKKLLLSDSGFYLCAWTGGPDTQYFGPGTRLTVL.

The rearrangement uses TRBV11-3 and TRBJ1-4; TRBD1 matches at 7 bases. From germline, CDR1 is SGHNT and CDR2 YENEEA. The CDR3 contains 14 residues. Trimming removed 5 bases from V and 2 bases from J; junction bases left unmatched: 2. The CDR3 DNA follows: TGTGCCAGCAGCCGACAGGGTACTAATGAAAAACTGTTTTTT. The encoded protein is CASSRQGTNEKLFF.

The chain combines TRBV5-6 with TRBJ2-7, with no clear D. This CDR3 is 14 amino acids long. V dropped 0 bases and J dropped 6 bases, with 13 bases sitting between them. CDR1 SGHDT and CDR2 YYEEEE come from the germline V gene. This CDR3 reads CASSLDGRTSEQYF. The CDR3 DNA is TGTGCCAGCAGCTTGGATGGCCGAACGTCCGAGCAGTACTTC.

The chain joins TRBV24-1 to TRBJ2-5, with 9 bases identical to TRBD1. V shed 6 bases, J shed 2 bases, and the junction held 12 bases outside the gene matches. The CDR3 has 17 residues. Germline V gives CDR1 KGHDR, CDR2 SFDVKD. The CDR3 nucleotides are TGTGCCACCAGTAGCTCCGCCGGGACAGGGAGGCAAGAGACCCAGTACTTC. Amino acids: CATSSSAGTGRQETQYF.

Here the CDR3 DNA reads TGTGCCACCAGTTCGGCGGGAGGGCCGATGAAACAGTTCTTC. Amino acid sequence: CATSSAGGPMKQFF. The genes are TRBV24-1 and TRBJ2-1, with 9 bases fitting TRBD2. Per germline, CDR1 KGHDR and CDR2 SFDVKD. This CDR3 has 14 residues. The V gene end was trimmed by 6 bases and the J gene end by 13 bases; junction bases not matched to a gene: 12.

The genes are TRBV6-2 or TRBV6-3 and TRBJ1-5; D remains ambiguous. The length of the CDR3 is 16 residues. The germline V gene encodes CDR1 MNHEY and CDR2 SVGEGT. Trimming pared 5 bases from V and 0 bases from J, leaving 14 bases between. The CDR3 DNA is TGTGCCAGCAGTCTGGTTTTGGGCTTTAGCAATCAGCCCCAGCATTTT. Translation: CASSLVLGFSNQPQHF.

The chain carries TRBV30 and TRBJ1-1; D is possibly TRBD1 (5 bases). This CDR3 contains 12 residues. Trimming took 5 bases from V and 8 from J, leaving 15 bases between them. CDR1 and CDR2 from the germline V gene are GTSNPN and SVGIG (reference sequence). CDR3 bases: TGTGCCTGGGGCCCTGTATGGGGCGAAGCTTTCTTT. Protein: CAWGPVWGEAFF.

The chain is built from TRBV11-2 and TRBJ1-5, with a tentative D call TRBD1 (6 bases). The CDR3 covers 14 residues. CDR1 is SGHAT and CDR2 is FQNNGV in the germline V gene. The ends were cut back, 2 bases at V and 3 bases at J, with 8 bases in the middle. CDR3 coding DNA: TGTGCCAGCAGCTTAAAGGGGGTCAATCAGCCCCAGCATTTT. Its protein product is CASSLKGVNQPQHF.

This sequence joins TRBV19 and TRBJ2-1; unclear D gene. Looked up from germline, CDR1 is LNHDA and CDR2 is SQIVND (reference sequence). The CDR3 contains 11 residues. V gave up 3 bases and J gave up 5 bases, with 2 bases separating them. CDR3 nucleotides: TGTGCCAGTAGTATCAACAATGAGCAGTTCTTC. Its protein product is CASSINNEQFF.

CDR3 residues: CASSSGTGQTEAFF. CDR3 DNA: TGTGCCAGCAGCTCCGGGACAGGGCAAACTGAAGCTTTCTTT. The J gene is TRBJ1-1, the V gene TRBV9; 9 bases map to TRBD1. This CDR3 region has 14 residues. Germline-derived CDR1 and CDR2 are SGDLS and YYNGEE. The junction had 6 bases not matched to a gene; V was cut back by 4 bases and J by 5 bases.

This chain uses TRBV5-1 with TRBJ1-4; possibly TRBD1 for D (5 bases). Germline CDR1 and CDR2: SGHRS and YFSETQ. The CDR3 contains 15 residues. V gave up 4 bases and J gave up 7 bases, with 17 bases separating them. In DNA, the CDR3 is TGCGCCAGCAGCCCGACGGATCCGCAGGGTGAAAAACTGTTTTTT. It codes for CASSPTDPQGEKLFF.

V is TRBV7-3 and J is TRBJ2-2; weak D call: TRBD2 (5 bases). The CDR3 extends over 16 amino acids. Germline V CDR1 and CDR2: SGHTA, FQGTGA. The ends were cut back, 1 base at V and 5 bases at J, with 14 bases in the middle. CDR3 sequence: CASSLSGSLGTGELFF. CDR3 bases: TGTGCCAGCAGCTTAAGTGGGAGCCTCGGGACCGGGGAGCTGTTTTTT.